Detailed here is one TCR beta chain. Its antigen is currently unknown. The data are from a study of post-analysis software for immune sequencing data. Included in the TCR beta cDNA libraries were unique molecular identifiers. Each CDR3 protein is one row after TCRdb ran MiXCR on the PCR reads. The sample lists roughly 670,000 distinct CDR3 sequences; 55% to 60% were seen once. This CDR3 spans 15 amino acids. With V trimmed by 5 bases and J by 4 bases, 8 bases remained unmatched. CDR1 and CDR2 (germline): MNHEY, SMNVEV (reference sequence). Overall study results and limits: Comparison of patients with controls showed a handful of TRBV segments more frequent in patients, TRBV5-6, TRBV5-1 and TRBV20-1 among them.

This TCR derives from a girl under 10 years old with multiple sclerosis. Input material: blood. J is TRBJ2-5 and V is TRBV27; 9 bases map to TRBD2. DNA for the CDR3: TGTGCCAGCAGTAGGGATCTAGCGGGGTCAGAGACCCAGTACTTC. This translates into CASSRDLAGSETQYF.